Below, 8 T cell receptor beta chains from the same sample are listed, as sequenced in a study of cytomegalovirus exposure and HLA in healthy donors. Primers included in the PCR were 60 Vbeta and 13 Jbeta primers. The table came from immunoSEQ multiplex PCR; TCRdb's copy has only in-frame clones and leaves some out. The sample records roughly 110,000 clones, 82% being singletons. The sample comprised PBMCs. All receptors derive from a man aged 30 to 39 in good health and CMV-seropositive.

The chain carries TRBV11-2 and TRBJ2-7; 9 nucleotides agree with TRBD2. The CDR3 has 14 amino acids. The germline gives CDR1 SGHAT, CDR2 FQNNGV. J gave up 6 bases and V 1 base, and 4 bases lay outside the gene matches. CDR3 bases: TGTGCCAGCAGCTTAGTCCAGCGGGGGGTCGAGCAGTACTTC. Protein: CASSLVQRGVEQYF.

The chain carries TRBV5-1 and TRBJ2-1, with D perhaps matching TRBD1 (6 bases). CDR3 length equals 14 residues. V lost 4 bases, J lost 4 bases, and 12 bases lay in between. CDR1 SGHRS and CDR2 YFSETQ come from the germline V gene. The CDR3 sequence is CASSRQDLYNEQFF. The CDR3, as DNA: TGCGCCAGCAGCCGACAGGACCTTTACAATGAGCAGTTCTTC.

V is TRBV9 and J is TRBJ2-5, with 8 bases lining up with TRBD2. The CDR3 runs 15 residues. Germline assignment: CDR1 SGDLS and CDR2 YYNGEE. Trimming at V came to 3 bases and at J to 3 bases, leaving 7 bases not matched to a gene. Here the CDR3 DNA reads TGTGCCAGCAGCGGGACCGGGACTAGTAAAGAGACCCAGTACTTC. Translated: CASSGTGTSKETQYF.

This chain joins TRBV14 and TRBJ2-3, with D tentatively TRBD1 (5 bases). The CDR3 extends over 13 amino acids. V was shortened by 4 bases and J by 7 bases, with 12 bases between the two germline ends. CDR1 and CDR2 (germline): SGHDN, FVKESK. The CDR3 spells CASSPFTGNTQYF. CDR3 nucleotides: TGTGCCAGCAGCCCTTTCACAGGAAATACGCAGTATTTT. Supplemented by reference TRBV14 and TRBJ2-3, the full variable domain reads EAGVTQFPSHSVIEKGQTVTLRCDPISGHDNLYWYRRVMGKEIKFLLHFVKESKQDESGMPNNRFLAERTGGTYSTLKVQPAELEDSGVYFCASSPFTGNTQYFGPGTRLTVL.

The chain recombines TRBV27 with TRBJ2-7; 9 bases match TRBD2. The CDR3 is 16 amino acids. Germline CDR1 MNHEY, CDR2 SMNVEV (reference sequence). The V and J ends lost 3 bases and 3 bases, in that order; junction bases with no gene match: 9. As DNA, the CDR3 is TGTGCCAGCAGTTTGGGGGGGCAGCGGGGGGTCTACGAGCAGTACTTC. It yields the protein CASSLGGQRGVYEQYF.

The chain uses TRBV30 and TRBJ2-3, with TRBD2 matching over 11 bases. V dropped 3 bases and J dropped 6; count of bases not matched to a gene: 5. Germline V gene sequence: CDR1 GTSNPN, CDR2 SVGIG (reference sequence). This CDR3 comprises 14 residues. This chain's CDR3 is CAWRIAGGMDTQYF. The DNA for the CDR3 is TGTGCCTGGAGGATAGCGGGGGGGATGGATACGCAGTATTTT.

The chain joins TRBV19 to TRBJ1-1; no clear D. Trimming removed 4 bases at V and 5 bases at J, with 8 bases between. Germline loops: CDR1 LNHDA, CDR2 SQIVND (reference sequence). The CDR3 has 12 amino acids. The CDR3 protein is CASSTRWTEAFF. Here the CDR3 DNA reads TGTGCCAGTAGTACCCGGTGGACTGAAGCTTTCTTT.

The chain employs TRBV23-1 and TRBJ1-2; weak D call: TRBD1 (5 bases). TRBV23-1 is treated as an ORF (open reading frame) with a function not yet certain. The V and J ends lost 3 bases and 0 bases respectively, with 11 bases between them. The CDR3 spans 15 residues. The CDR3 sequence: CASSHRGQPNYGYTF. Here the CDR3 DNA reads TGCGCCAGCAGTCATAGGGGTCAGCCTAACTATGGCTACACCTTC.